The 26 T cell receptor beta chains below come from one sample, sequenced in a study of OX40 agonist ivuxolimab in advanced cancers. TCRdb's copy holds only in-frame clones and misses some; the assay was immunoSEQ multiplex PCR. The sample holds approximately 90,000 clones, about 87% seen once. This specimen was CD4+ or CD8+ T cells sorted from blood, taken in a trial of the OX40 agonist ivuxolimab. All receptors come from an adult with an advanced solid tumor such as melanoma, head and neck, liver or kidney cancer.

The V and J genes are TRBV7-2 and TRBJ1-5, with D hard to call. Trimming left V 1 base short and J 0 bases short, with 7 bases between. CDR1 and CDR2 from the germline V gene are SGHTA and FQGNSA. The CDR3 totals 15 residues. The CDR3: CASSLVSGSNQPQHF. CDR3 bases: TGTGCCAGCAGCTTAGTTTCGGGTAGCAATCAGCCCCAGCATTTT.

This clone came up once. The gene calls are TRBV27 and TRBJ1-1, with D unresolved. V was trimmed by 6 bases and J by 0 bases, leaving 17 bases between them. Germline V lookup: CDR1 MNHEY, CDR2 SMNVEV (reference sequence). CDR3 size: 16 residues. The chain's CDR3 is CASSRSPRSLNTEAFF. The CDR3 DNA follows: TGTGCCAGCAGCCGATCCCCCAGGAGTTTGAACACTGAAGCTTTCTTT.

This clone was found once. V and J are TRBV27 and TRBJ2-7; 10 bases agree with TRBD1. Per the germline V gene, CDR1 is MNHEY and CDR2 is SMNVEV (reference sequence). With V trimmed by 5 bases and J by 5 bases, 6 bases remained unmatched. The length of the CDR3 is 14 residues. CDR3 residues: CASSVRDRGNEQYF. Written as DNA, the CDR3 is TGTGCCAGCAGTGTCCGGGACAGGGGTAACGAGCAGTACTTC.

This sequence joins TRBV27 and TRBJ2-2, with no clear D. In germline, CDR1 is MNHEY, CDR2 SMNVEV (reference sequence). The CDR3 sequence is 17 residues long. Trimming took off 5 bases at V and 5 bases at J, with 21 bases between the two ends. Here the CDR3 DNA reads TGTGCCAGCAGTCCCCGATTCCAGGCCGTGGATACCGGGGAGCTGTTTTTT. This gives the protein CASSPRFQAVDTGELFF.

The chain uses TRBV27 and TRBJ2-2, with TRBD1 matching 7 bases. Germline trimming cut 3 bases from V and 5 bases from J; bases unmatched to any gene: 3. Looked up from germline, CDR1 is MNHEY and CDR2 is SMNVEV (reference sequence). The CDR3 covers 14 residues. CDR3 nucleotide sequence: TGTGCCAGCAGTTTTGAGGGACAGACCGGGGAGCTGTTTTTT. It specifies CASSFEGQTGELFF.

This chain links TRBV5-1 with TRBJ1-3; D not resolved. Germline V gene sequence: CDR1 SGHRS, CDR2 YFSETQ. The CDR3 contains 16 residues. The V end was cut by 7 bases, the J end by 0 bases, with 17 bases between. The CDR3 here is CASPTADGSSGNTIYF. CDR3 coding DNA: TGCGCCAGCCCCACCGCCGACGGCAGCTCTGGAAACACCATATATTTT. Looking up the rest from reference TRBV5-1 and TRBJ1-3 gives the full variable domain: KAGVTQTPRYLIKTRGQQVTLSCSPISGHRSVSWYQQTPGQGLQFLFEYFSETQRNKGNFPGRFSGRQFSNSRSEMNVSTLELGDSALYLCASPTADGSSGNTIYFGEGSWLTVV.

In nucleotides, the CDR3 is TGTGCCAGCAGCTTAAGACTAAACACCGGGGAGCTGTTTTTT. Translated: CASSLRLNTGELFF. This sequence joins TRBV7-2 and TRBJ2-2; D possibly corresponds to TRBD2 (5 bases). Per germline, CDR1 SGHTA and CDR2 FQGNSA. V lost 2 bases and J lost 2, with 6 bases in between. The CDR3 length is 14 residues. The full variable domain, rest sourced from reference TRBV7-2 and TRBJ2-2, is GAGVSQSPSNKVTEKGKDVELRCDPISGHTALYWYRQSLGQGLEFLIYFQGNSAPDKSGLPSDRFSAERTGGSVSTLTIQRTQQEDSAVYLCASSLRLNTGELFFGEGSRLTVL.

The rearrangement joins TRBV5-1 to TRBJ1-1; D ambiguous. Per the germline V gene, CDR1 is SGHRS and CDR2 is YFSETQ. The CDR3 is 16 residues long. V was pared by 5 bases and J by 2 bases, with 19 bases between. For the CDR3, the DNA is TGCGCCAGCAGTCCCTCCTCTGACGCCGGAAACACTGAAGCTTTCTTT. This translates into CASSPSSDAGNTEAFF. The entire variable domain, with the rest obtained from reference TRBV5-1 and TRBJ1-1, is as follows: KAGVTQTPRYLIKTRGQQVTLSCSPISGHRSVSWYQQTPGQGLQFLFEYFSETQRNKGNFPGRFSGRQFSNSRSEMNVSTLELGDSALYLCASSPSSDAGNTEAFFGQGTRLTVV.

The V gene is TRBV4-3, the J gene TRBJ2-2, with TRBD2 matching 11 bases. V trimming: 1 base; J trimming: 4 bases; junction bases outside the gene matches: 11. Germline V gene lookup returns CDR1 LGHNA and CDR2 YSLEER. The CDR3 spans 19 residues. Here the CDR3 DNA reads TGCGCCAGCAGCCAAGGCTGGGGGACTAGCGGAACGAGCACCGGGGAGCTGTTTTTT. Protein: CASSQGWGTSGTSTGELFF.

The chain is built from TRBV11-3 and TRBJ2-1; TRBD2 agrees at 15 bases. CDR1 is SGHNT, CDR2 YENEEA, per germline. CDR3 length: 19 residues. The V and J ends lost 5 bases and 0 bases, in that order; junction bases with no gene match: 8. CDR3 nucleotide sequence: TGTGCCAGCAGCCCCGGACTAGCGGGAGGGTCGAGCTCCTACAATGAGCAGTTCTTC. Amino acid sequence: CASSPGLAGGSSSYNEQFF.

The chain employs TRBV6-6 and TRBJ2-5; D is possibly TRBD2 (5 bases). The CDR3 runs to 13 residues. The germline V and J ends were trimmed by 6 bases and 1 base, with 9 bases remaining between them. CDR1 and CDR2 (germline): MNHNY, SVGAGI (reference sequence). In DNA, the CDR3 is TGTGCCAGCAGCCGGGCGGGCCAAGAGACCCAGTACTTC. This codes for CASSRAGQETQYF.

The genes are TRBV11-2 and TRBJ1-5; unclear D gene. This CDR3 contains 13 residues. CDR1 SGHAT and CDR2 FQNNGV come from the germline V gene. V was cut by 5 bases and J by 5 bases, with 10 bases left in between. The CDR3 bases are TGTGCCAGCAGCCCGGGGTTCGATCAGCCCCAGCATTTT. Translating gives CASSPGFDQPQHF. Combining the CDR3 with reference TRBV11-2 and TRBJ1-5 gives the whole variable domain EAGVAQSPRYKIIEKRQSVAFWCNPISGHATLYWYQQILGQGPKLLIQFQNNGVVDDSQLPKDRFSAERLKGVDSTLKIQPAKLEDSAVYLCASSPGFDQPQHFGDGTRLSIL.

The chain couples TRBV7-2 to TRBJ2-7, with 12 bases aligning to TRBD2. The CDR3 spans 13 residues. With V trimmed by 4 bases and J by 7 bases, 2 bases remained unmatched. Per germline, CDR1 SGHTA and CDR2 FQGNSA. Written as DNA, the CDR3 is TGTGCCAGCAGCTCGACTAGCGGGGGTGAGCAGTACTTC. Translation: CASSSTSGGEQYF.

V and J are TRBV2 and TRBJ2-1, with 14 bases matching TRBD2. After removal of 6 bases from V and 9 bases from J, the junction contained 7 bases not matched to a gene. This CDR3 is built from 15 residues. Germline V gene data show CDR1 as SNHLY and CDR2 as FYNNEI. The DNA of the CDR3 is TGTGCCAGCAGCCTGACTAGCGGGAGGGTCGGTGAGCAGTTCTTC. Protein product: CASSLTSGRVGEQFF. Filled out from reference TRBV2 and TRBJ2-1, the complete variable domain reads EPEVTQTPSHQVTQMGQEVILRCVPISNHLYFYWYRQILGQKVEFLVSFYNNEISEKSEIFDDQFSVERPDGSNFTLKIRSTKLEDSAMYFCASSLTSGRVGEQFFGPGTRLTVL.

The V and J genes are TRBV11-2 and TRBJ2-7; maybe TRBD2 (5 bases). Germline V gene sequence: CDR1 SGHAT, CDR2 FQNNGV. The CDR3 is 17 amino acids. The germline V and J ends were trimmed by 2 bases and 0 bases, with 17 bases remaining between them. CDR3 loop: CASSLRGLGTSSYEQYF. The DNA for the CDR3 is TGTGCCAGCAGCTTAAGAGGGTTAGGAACGAGCTCCTACGAGCAGTACTTC.

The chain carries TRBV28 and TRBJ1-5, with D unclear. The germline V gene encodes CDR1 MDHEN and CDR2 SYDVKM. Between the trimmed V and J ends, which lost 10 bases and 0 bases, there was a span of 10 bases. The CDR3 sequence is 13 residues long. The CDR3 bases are TGTGCCAATTCTCCCGGTAGCAATCAGCCCCAGCATTTT. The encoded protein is CANSPGSNQPQHF.

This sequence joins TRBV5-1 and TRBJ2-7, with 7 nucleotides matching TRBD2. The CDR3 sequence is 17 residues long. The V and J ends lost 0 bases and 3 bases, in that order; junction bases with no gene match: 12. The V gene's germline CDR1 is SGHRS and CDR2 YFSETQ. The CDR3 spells CASSLGWGSGGIYEQYF. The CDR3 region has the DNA TGCGCCAGCAGCTTGGGATGGGGTTCGGGGGGTATCTACGAGCAGTACTTC.

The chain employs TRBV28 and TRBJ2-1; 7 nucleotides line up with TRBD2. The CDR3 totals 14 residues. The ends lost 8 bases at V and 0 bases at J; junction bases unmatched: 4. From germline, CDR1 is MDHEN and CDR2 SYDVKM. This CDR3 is CASVAGPSYNEQFF. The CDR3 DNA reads TGTGCCAGCGTAGCGGGTCCCTCCTACAATGAGCAGTTCTTC.

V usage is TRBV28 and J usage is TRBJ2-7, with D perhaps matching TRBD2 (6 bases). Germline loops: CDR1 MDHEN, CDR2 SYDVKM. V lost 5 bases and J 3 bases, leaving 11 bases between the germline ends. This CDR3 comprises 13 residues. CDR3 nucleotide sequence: TGTGCCAGCAGTAGGACGGGGGACTACGAGCAGTACTTC. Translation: CASSRTGDYEQYF.

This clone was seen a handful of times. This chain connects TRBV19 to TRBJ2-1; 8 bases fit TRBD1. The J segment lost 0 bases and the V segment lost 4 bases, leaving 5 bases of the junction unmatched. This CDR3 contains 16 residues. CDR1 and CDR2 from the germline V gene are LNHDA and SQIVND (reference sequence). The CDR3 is CASSSDRGISYNEQFF. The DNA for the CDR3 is TGTGCCAGTAGTAGTGACAGGGGCATCTCCTACAATGAGCAGTTCTTC.

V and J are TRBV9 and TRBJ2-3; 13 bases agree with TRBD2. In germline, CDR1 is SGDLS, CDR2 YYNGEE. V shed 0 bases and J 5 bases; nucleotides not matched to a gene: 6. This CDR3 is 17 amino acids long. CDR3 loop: CASSVARLAGGLDTQYF. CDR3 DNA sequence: TGTGCCAGCAGCGTAGCAAGACTAGCGGGAGGATTAGATACGCAGTATTTT.

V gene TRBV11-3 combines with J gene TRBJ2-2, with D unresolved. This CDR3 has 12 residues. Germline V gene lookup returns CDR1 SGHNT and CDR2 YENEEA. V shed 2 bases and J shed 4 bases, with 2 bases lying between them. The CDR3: CASSLITGELFF. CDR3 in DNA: TGTGCCAGCAGCTTAATCACCGGGGAGCTGTTTTTT.

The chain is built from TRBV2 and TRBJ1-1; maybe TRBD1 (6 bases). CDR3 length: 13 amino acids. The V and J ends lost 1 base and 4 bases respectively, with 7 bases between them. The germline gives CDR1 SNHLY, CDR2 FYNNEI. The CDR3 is CASSEDRATEAFF. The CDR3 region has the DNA TGTGCCAGCAGTGAAGACAGGGCCACTGAAGCTTTCTTT. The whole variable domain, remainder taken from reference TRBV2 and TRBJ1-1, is EPEVTQTPSHQVTQMGQEVILRCVPISNHLYFYWYRQILGQKVEFLVSFYNNEISEKSEIFDDQFSVERPDGSNFTLKIRSTKLEDSAMYFCASSEDRATEAFFGQGTRLTVV.

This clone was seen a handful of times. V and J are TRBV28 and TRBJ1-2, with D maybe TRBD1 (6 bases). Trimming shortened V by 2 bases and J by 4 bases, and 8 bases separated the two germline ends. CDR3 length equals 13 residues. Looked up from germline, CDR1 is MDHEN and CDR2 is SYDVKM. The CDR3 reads CASSLQGTYGYTF. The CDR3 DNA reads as TGTGCCAGCAGTTTACAGGGGACCTATGGCTACACCTTC.

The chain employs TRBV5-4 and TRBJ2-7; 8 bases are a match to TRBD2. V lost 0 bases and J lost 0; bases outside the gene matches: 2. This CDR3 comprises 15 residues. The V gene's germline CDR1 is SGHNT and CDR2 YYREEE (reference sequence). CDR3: CASSLERGSSYEQYF. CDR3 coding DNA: TGTGCCAGCAGCTTGGAGCGGGGGAGCTCCTACGAGCAGTACTTC.

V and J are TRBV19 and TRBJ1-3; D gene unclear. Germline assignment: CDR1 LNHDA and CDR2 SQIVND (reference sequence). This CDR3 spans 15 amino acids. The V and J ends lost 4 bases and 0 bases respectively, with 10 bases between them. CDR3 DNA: TGTGCCAGTAGTAGGGCCAGCGACTCTGGAAACACCATATATTTT. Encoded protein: CASSRASDSGNTIYF. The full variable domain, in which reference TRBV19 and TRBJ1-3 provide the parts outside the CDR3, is DGGITQSPKYLFRKEGQNVTLSCEQNLNHDAMYWYRQDPGQGLRLIYYSQIVNDFQKGDIAEGYSVSREKKESFPLTVTSAQKNPTAFYLCASSRASDSGNTIYFGEGSWLTVV.